This TCR beta chain was profiled in a study of early T cells in non-severe SARS-CoV-2 infection. Study details: Sequencing input comprised bulk RNA from unsorted whole blood; chain pairing was not available. Study-level points and caveats: CD4 and private specificities were missed by VDJdb matching, which favored anti-spike CD8 responses.

As regards this clonotype: Its target is not known.

Germline lookup yields CDR1 SGHDT and CDR2 YYEEEE. The CDR3 spans 16 residues. V was clipped by 1 base and J by 3 bases, with 16 bases between them. Molecules of cDNA were individually given unique molecular identifiers that were attached to them. TCRdb re-derived calls from the 5' RACE reads in MiXCR, one entry per CDR3 protein. The sample shows about 71,000 distinct CDR3 sequences, around 15% of them seen only once. The source material was whole blood. The clonotype comes from an adult who was a healthcare worker with PCR-confirmed SARS-CoV-2 infection or an uninfected control (not recorded which). This chain uses TRBV5-6 with TRBJ1-1; D not certain. CDR3 sequence (DNA): TGTGCCAGCAGCTTGCGGCCCCCTACTCCGGACACTGAAGCTTTCTTT. Its translation: CASSLRPPTPDTEAFF.